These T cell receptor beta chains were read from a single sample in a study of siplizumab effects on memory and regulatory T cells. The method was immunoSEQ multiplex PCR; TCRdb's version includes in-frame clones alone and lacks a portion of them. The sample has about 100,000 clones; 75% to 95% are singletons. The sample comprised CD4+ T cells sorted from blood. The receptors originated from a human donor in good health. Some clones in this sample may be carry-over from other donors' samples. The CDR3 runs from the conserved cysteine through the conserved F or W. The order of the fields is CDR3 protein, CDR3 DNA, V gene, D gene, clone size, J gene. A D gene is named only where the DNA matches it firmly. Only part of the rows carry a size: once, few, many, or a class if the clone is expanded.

CDR3 protein: CASSASAGVRVYEQYF
CDR3 DNA: TGTGCCAGTAGCGCTTCAGCGGGCGTCAGGGTCTACGAGCAGTACTTC
V gene: TRBV19
D gene: -
clone size: once
J gene: TRBJ2-7

CDR3 protein: CASSFTGSNQPQHF
CDR3 DNA: TGTGCCAGCAGCTTCACAGGTAGCAATCAGCCCCAGCATTTT
V gene: TRBV7-9
D gene: -
clone size: -
J gene: TRBJ1-5

CDR3 protein: CASSLYLAVSYEQYF
CDR3 DNA: TGTGCCAGCAGTTTGTACCTAGCGGTCTCCTACGAGCAGTACTTC
V gene: TRBV7-8
D gene: TRBD2
clone size: -
J gene: TRBJ2-7

CDR3 protein: CASSGNRASSGNTIYF
CDR3 DNA: TGTGCCAGCAGTGGGAACAGGGCTTCTTCTGGAAACACCATATATTTT
V gene: TRBV2
D gene: -
clone size: few
J gene: TRBJ1-3

CDR3 protein: CASSVTGKLYGYTF
CDR3 DNA: TGTGCCAGTAGTGTGACAGGGAAACTTTATGGCTACACCTTC
V gene: TRBV19
D gene: TRBD1
clone size: -
J gene: TRBJ1-2

CDR3 protein: CASSLKREWTDTQYF
CDR3 DNA: TGTGCCAGCAGCTTAAAGCGGGAATGGACAGATACGCAGTATTTT
V gene: TRBV7-8
D gene: TRBD2
clone size: -
J gene: TRBJ2-3

CDR3 protein: CASSFDGYGYTF
CDR3 DNA: TGTGCCAGCAGCTTTGACGGCTATGGCTACACCTTC
V gene: TRBV7-9
D gene: -
clone size: -
J gene: TRBJ1-2

CDR3 protein: CASSAGQAYSNQPQHF
CDR3 DNA: TGTGCCAGCAGTGCCGGACAGGCATATAGCAATCAGCCCCAGCATTTT
V gene: TRBV28
D gene: TRBD1
clone size: -
J gene: TRBJ1-5

CDR3 protein: CASSEEGAFYGYTF
CDR3 DNA: TGTGCCAGCAGTGAAGAGGGGGCTTTTTATGGCTACACCTTC
V gene: TRBV2
D gene: TRBD1
clone size: -
J gene: TRBJ1-2

CDR3 protein: CASSLLGQGNEQFF
CDR3 DNA: TGTGCCAGCAGCTTGCTCGGACAGGGGAATGAGCAGTTCTTC
V gene: TRBV5-5
D gene: TRBD1
clone size: -
J gene: TRBJ2-1

CDR3 protein: CAWRRLAGVVNEQFF
CDR3 DNA: TGTGCCTGGAGGAGACTAGCGGGAGTAGTCAATGAGCAGTTCTTC
V gene: TRBV30
D gene: TRBD2
clone size: -
J gene: TRBJ2-1

CDR3 protein: CASRRREGVDTQYF
CDR3 DNA: TGTGCCAGCAGAAGGCGGGAGGGCGTTGATACGCAGTATTTT
V gene: TRBV2
D gene: TRBD2
clone size: -
J gene: TRBJ2-3

CDR3 protein: CASRSPGRTSTDTQYF
CDR3 DNA: TGTGCCAGCAGGTCCCCGGGGCGAACTAGCACAGATACGCAGTATTTT
V gene: TRBV11-2
D gene: -
clone size: -
J gene: TRBJ2-3

CDR3 protein: CSIRSSYEQYF
CDR3 DNA: TGCAGCATCCGAAGCTCCTACGAGCAGTACTTC
V gene: TRBV20-1
D gene: -
clone size: -
J gene: TRBJ2-7

CDR3 protein: CASSLDASKNIQYF
CDR3 DNA: TGTGCCAGCAGTCTCGATGCGAGCAAAAACATTCAGTACTTC
V gene: TRBV6-1
D gene: -
clone size: -
J gene: TRBJ2-4

CDR3 protein: CSVEDRLVDTEAFF
CDR3 DNA: TGCAGCGTTGAAGATCGGCTCGTGGACACTGAAGCTTTCTTT
V gene: TRBV29-1
D gene: -
clone size: -
J gene: TRBJ1-1

CDR3 protein: CASSPRVDNQPQHF
CDR3 DNA: TGTGCCAGCTCACCACGGGTCGACAATCAGCCCCAGCATTTT
V gene: TRBV18
D gene: -
clone size: -
J gene: TRBJ1-5

CDR3 protein: CASSTQDSGANVLTF
CDR3 DNA: TGCGCCAGCAGCACCCAGGACTCTGGGGCCAACGTCCTGACTTTC
V gene: TRBV5-1
D gene: -
clone size: -
J gene: TRBJ2-6

CDR3 protein: CASSLRQGAGELFF
CDR3 DNA: TGTGCCAGCAGCTTACGACAGGGGGCCGGGGAGCTGTTTTTT
V gene: TRBV11-3
D gene: TRBD1
clone size: few
J gene: TRBJ2-2

CDR3 protein: CASSPRVKSGAASEAFF
CDR3 DNA: TGTGCCAGCTCACCCCGCGTAAAATCGGGGGCGGCGTCTGAAGCTTTCTTT
V gene: TRBV18
D gene: -
clone size: -
J gene: TRBJ1-1

CDR3 protein: CASSSGLAGAQETQYF
CDR3 DNA: TGCGCCAGCAGCTCCGGACTAGCGGGAGCCCAAGAGACCCAGTACTTC
V gene: TRBV5-1
D gene: TRBD2
clone size: -
J gene: TRBJ2-5